The 20 T cell receptor beta chains listed next were all sequenced from one sample in a study of graft-versus-host responses after intestinal transplantation. These TCRs are of unknown antigen specificity. Profiling relied on immunoSEQ multiplex PCR, and the TCRdb table lists in-frame clones only, not all of them. Of tens of thousands of clones in the sample, around 93% were seen once. The sequenced sample was unstimulated CD4+ T cells sorted from spleen or lymph node cells, obtained before transplant. These receptors were obtained from a human donor who was the organ donor for an intestinal transplant.

This clone is a singleton in its sample. The V call is TRBV5-4, the J call TRBJ2-7; D may be TRBD1 (8 bases). The V end was cut by 3 bases, the J end by 1 base, with 17 bases between. Germline V gene data show CDR1 as SGHNT and CDR2 as YYREEE (reference sequence). This CDR3 has 16 amino acids. Here the CDR3 DNA reads TGTGCCAGCAGCTGGAGACAGGGGAGGGGATCCTACGAGCAGTACTTC. It yields the protein CASSWRQGRGSYEQYF.

This chain connects TRBV6-1 to TRBJ1-1; a weak D match, TRBD1 (6 bases). The germline V and J ends were trimmed by 7 bases and 8 bases, with 23 bases remaining between them. Germline lookup yields CDR1 MNHNS and CDR2 SASEGT. CDR3 length: 15 amino acids. The CDR3: CASTTLDRPTTEAFF. CDR3 DNA sequence: TGTGCCAGCACCACCTTAGACAGGCCTACTACCGAAGCTTTCTTT.

V and J are TRBV6-4 and TRBJ2-1; D is perhaps TRBD1 or TRBD2 (6 bases each). The germline CDR1 and CDR2 sequences are MRHNA and SNTAGT. This CDR3 has 15 residues. With 5 bases removed from V and 5 bases from J, the gap between germline ends came to 16 bases. CDR3 protein: CASSRIGGLDNEQFF. The CDR3 bases are TGTGCCAGCAGTCGGATAGGGGGGCTAGACAATGAGCAGTTCTTC.

The rearrangement links TRBV6-5 to TRBJ2-2, with 8 bases that match TRBD2. This CDR3 is built from 16 residues. Per the germline V gene, CDR1 is MNHEY and CDR2 is SVGAGI. The V segment lost 0 bases and the J segment 6 bases; nucleotides outside the gene matches: 6. The CDR3 reads CASSYSTGGKPGELFF. CDR3 nucleotides: TGTGCCAGCAGTTACTCGACGGGAGGGAAGCCCGGGGAGCTGTTTTTT.

The chain joins TRBV19 to TRBJ1-5, with 8 bases matching TRBD1. The length of the CDR3 is 13 residues. The V segment lost 6 bases and the J segment 5 bases; nucleotides outside the gene matches: 3. Germline values: CDR1 LNHDA, CDR2 SQIVND (reference sequence). The CDR3 sequence is CASSPTGDQPQHF. The CDR3 bases are TGTGCCAGTAGCCCGACAGGGGATCAGCCCCAGCATTTT.

This clone occurred once. CDR3 in amino acids: CASILQGFTYNEQFF. The CDR3 coding sequence is TGTGCCAGCATTCTACAGGGGTTTACCTACAATGAGCAGTTCTTC. The chain has TRBV2 and TRBJ2-1, with 7 bases identical to TRBD1. This CDR3 is 15 amino acids long. V shed 7 bases and J 2 bases; nucleotides not matched to a gene: 8. Per the germline V gene, CDR1 is SNHLY and CDR2 is FYNNEI.

The chain uses TRBV10-2 and TRBJ2-1; 8 bases are shared with TRBD1. Trimming cost V 7 bases and J 7 bases; bases outside gene matches: 9. Germline CDR1 reads WSHSY; CDR2 reads SAAADI. The CDR3 totals 14 residues. Here the CDR3 DNA reads TGCGCCAGCATTATAGGGACAGGAATGAATGAGCAGTTCTTC. This gives the protein CASIIGTGMNEQFF.

For the CDR3, the DNA is TGTGCCAGCTCACCGGGGGACAGATTGAACACTGAAGCTTTCTTT. Its protein product is CASSPGDRLNTEAFF. The V call is TRBV18, the J call TRBJ1-1; TRBD1 matches at 7 bases. Germline V CDR1 and CDR2: KGHSH, LQKENI. The CDR3 totals 15 residues. V lost 3 bases to trimming and J lost 0 bases; unmatched junction nucleotides: 4.

DNA of the CDR3: TGTGCCAGCTCACCTAACAGGGGCGATATTGAAGCTTTCTTT. Translated, it gives CASSPNRGDIEAFF. The chain combines TRBV18 with TRBJ1-1, with TRBD1 matching 7 bases. The junction had 8 bases not matched to a gene; V was cut back by 3 bases and J by 7 bases. Germline assignment: CDR1 KGHSH and CDR2 LQKENI. The CDR3 loop spans 14 amino acids.

The gene calls are TRBV14 and TRBJ2-7; D might be TRBD1 (6 bases). Trimming stripped 4 bases from V and 3 bases from J, with 16 bases between. Germline V CDR1 and CDR2: SGHDN, FVKESK. The CDR3 extends over 15 amino acids. For the CDR3, the DNA is TGTGCCAGCAGCCGCTTTGGGGGCGTTAGCTACGAGCAGTACTTC. This codes for CASSRFGGVSYEQYF.

This clone was detected once. V is TRBV7-9 and J is TRBJ2-7, with D perhaps matching TRBD1 (5 bases). Trimming stripped 5 bases from V and 2 bases from J, with 10 bases between. The germline V gene has CDR1 SEHNR and CDR2 FQNEAQ (reference sequence). The CDR3 is 13 amino acids. Here the CDR3 DNA reads TGTGCCAGCAGCCCGGACACAGCCTACGAGCAGTACTTC. Its translation: CASSPDTAYEQYF.

This clone was detected only a few times. The gene calls are TRBV28 and TRBJ1-5, with D possibly TRBD1 on 6 matching bases. Trimming left V 10 bases short and J 6 bases short, with 13 bases between. CDR3 length equals 12 residues. Looked up from germline, CDR1 is MDHEN and CDR2 is SYDVKM. CDR3 DNA sequence: TGTGCCACAACAGGGCTCAGTCAGCCCCAGCATTTT. Residues: CATTGLSQPQHF.

V is TRBV7-6 and J is TRBJ2-1; unclear D gene. The CDR3 contains 16 residues. The ends were cut back, 0 bases at V and 2 bases at J, with 11 bases in the middle. Germline CDR1 and CDR2: SGHVS and FNYEAQ. CDR3: CASSLAAAPPYNEQFF. Written as DNA, the CDR3 is TGTGCCAGCAGCTTAGCCGCTGCCCCACCCTACAATGAGCAGTTCTTC.

The chain couples TRBV11-3 to TRBJ1-3; no definite D call. Germline V gene lookup returns CDR1 SGHNT and CDR2 YENEEA. There are 13 residues in the CDR3. Trimming took off 0 bases at V and 4 bases at J, with 4 bases between the two ends. CDR3 coding DNA: TGTGCCAGCAGCTTAGATCGGGGAAACACCATATATTTT. It specifies CASSLDRGNTIYF.

This clone was counted a few times. V and J are TRBV27 and TRBJ2-5, with 8 bases matching TRBD1. Looked up from germline, CDR1 is MNHEY and CDR2 is SMNVEV (reference sequence). Trimming removed 1 base from V and 5 bases from J; junction bases left unmatched: 12. This CDR3 contains 17 residues. The DNA of the CDR3 is TGTGCCAGCAGTTTATTCCCCTGGACAGGGACGCCGGAGACCCAGTACTTC. Amino acid sequence: CASSLFPWTGTPETQYF.

The CDR3 DNA sequence: TGTGCCAGCAGTTATGAGGTCGGCTATGGCTACACCTTC. Protein sequence: CASSYEVGYGYTF. The rearrangement uses TRBV6-5 and TRBJ1-2; D uncertain. The CDR3 totals 13 residues. The V end was cut by 3 bases, the J end by 4 bases, with 9 bases between. Germline CDR1 reads MNHEY; CDR2 reads SVGAGI.

The chain carries TRBV7-9 and TRBJ2-7; D call uncertain. This CDR3 region has 12 residues. Germline V gene sequence: CDR1 SEHNR, CDR2 FQNEAQ (reference sequence). V lost 2 bases to trimming and J lost 3 bases, with 5 bases between them. CDR3 region: CASSLSSYEQYF. The CDR3 nucleotides are TGTGCCAGCAGCTTAAGCAGCTACGAGCAGTACTTC.

This clone showed up just once. This chain connects TRBV7-9 to TRBJ1-2; 9 positions agree with TRBD1. CDR1 is SEHNR, CDR2 FQNEAQ, per germline (reference sequence). The CDR3 has 15 amino acids. V lost 1 base and J lost 4; bases outside the gene matches: 4. The CDR3 region has the DNA TGTGCCAGCAGCTTAGTAGGGACAGGGCCCTATGGCTACACCTTC. Its translation is CASSLVGTGPYGYTF. The variable domain in full, completed from reference TRBV7-9 and TRBJ1-2, reads DTGVSQNPRHKITKRGQNVTFRCDPISEHNRLYWYRQTLGQGPEFLTYFQNEAQLEKSRLLSDRFSAERPKGSFSTLEIQRTEQGDSAMYLCASSLVGTGPYGYTFGSGTRLTVV.

V is TRBV7-9 and J is TRBJ1-2, with D tentatively TRBD1 (6 bases). The V end lost 1 base, the J end lost 5 bases, and 11 bases lay between the germline ends. The CDR3 runs 14 residues. CDR1 and CDR2 (germline): SEHNR, FQNEAQ (reference sequence). CDR3: CASSLVWGPYGYTF. The CDR3 bases are TGTGCCAGCAGCTTAGTTTGGGGGCCATATGGCTACACCTTC.

V is TRBV25-1 and J is TRBJ1-1; 11 bases map to TRBD1. CDR1 and CDR2 (germline): MGHDK, SYGVNS. V was clipped by 6 bases and J by 7 bases; unmatched bases: 1. The CDR3 is made up of 12 amino acids. The CDR3, as DNA: TGTGCCAGCAGGGGACAGGGGGTTGAAGCTTTCTTT. Protein sequence: CASRGQGVEAFF.